Sequencing of this T cell receptor beta chain was carried out in a study of tumor-infiltrating lymphocytes in oesophageal squamous cell carcinoma (dated by TCRdb to about 2016). With regard to this clonotype: Its binding antigen is unknown. Base qualities are missing; no much larger clone stands one base away.

As encoded in the germline V gene, CDR1 is SGHTA while CDR2 is FQGTGA. Including the terminal cysteine and phenylalanine, the CDR3 comprises 15 residues. Only the CDR3 portion is preserved as DNA: 45 bases, with reading frame beginning at the first base. The V and J ends are trimmed by 5 bases and 2 bases, leaving 15 bases between them. To prepare the library, PCR was applied. The sequencing machine was an Illumina HiSeq 2000. Using fastp at Q25 and MiXCR, TCRdb reprocessed the public reads and kept productive beta chains. Records with the same CDR3 protein are collapsed into one entry carrying the most frequent genes and DNA. Across this sample there are 15,000 to 20,000 distinct CDR3 sequences, with around 41% seen only once. The top ten clonotypes cover roughly 14% of the sample.

The sequence came from a male donor with esophageal squamous cell carcinoma. The chain was built from TRBV7-3 and TRBJ2-5; D gene: possibly TRBD1, on 5 matching bases. Sequences were obtained from normal esophageal tissue next to the tumor. CDR3 reads: CASSPIRTSQETQYF. The DNA sequence is as follows: TGTGCCAGCAGCCCCATCCGGACATCTCAAGAGACCCAGTACTTC.